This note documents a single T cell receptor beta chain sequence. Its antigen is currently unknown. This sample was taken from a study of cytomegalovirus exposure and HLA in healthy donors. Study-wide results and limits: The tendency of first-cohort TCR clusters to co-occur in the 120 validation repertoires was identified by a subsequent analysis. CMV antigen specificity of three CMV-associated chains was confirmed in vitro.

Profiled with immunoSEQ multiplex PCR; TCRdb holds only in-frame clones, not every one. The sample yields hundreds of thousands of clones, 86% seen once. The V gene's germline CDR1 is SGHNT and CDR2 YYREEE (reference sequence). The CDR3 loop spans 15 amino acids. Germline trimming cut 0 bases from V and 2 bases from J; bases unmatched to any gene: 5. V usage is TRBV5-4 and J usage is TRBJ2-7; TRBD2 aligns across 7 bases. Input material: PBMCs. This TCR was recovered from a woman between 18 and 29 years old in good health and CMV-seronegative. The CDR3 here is CASSLDPAGTYEQYF. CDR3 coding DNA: TGTGCCAGCAGCTTGGACCCAGCGGGAACCTACGAGCAGTACTTC.